Following are 9 T cell receptor beta chains from one sample sequenced in a study of T cells in Graves' hyperthyroidism and ophthalmopathy. Template material for amplifying TCR beta CDR3 regions consisted of RNA transcripts. HTBI primers drove first-round RT-PCR of the TCR CDR3. Each CDR3 protein is one row after TCRdb ran MiXCR on the multiplex PCR reads. The profile shows 500,000 to 750,000 distinct CDR3 sequences, around 14% of them singletons. The sequencing sample was made of blood. The receptor source for this set is a woman between 18 and 29 years old with Graves' ophthalmopathy.

This clonotype was observed a few times. The chain uses TRBV20-1 and TRBJ1-1; TRBD1 aligns across 8 bases. The V gene end was trimmed by 5 bases and the J gene end by 4 bases; junction bases not matched to a gene: 3. This CDR3 region has 12 residues. CDR1 and CDR2 (germline): DFQATT, SNEGSKA (reference sequence). In DNA form, the CDR3 reads TGCAGTGCTGACCAGGGGGCCACTGAAGCTTTCTTT. It translates to CSADQGATEAFF.

Many counts were recorded for this clonotype. The V call is TRBV5-1, the J call TRBJ2-7; 10 bases are shared with TRBD1. J gave up 3 bases and V 2 bases, and 5 bases lay outside the gene matches. CDR3 size: 15 residues. CDR1 and CDR2 from the germline V gene are SGHRS and YFSETQ. This chain's CDR3 is CASSFGTGEVYEQYF. The CDR3 DNA follows: TGCGCCAGCAGCTTCGGGACAGGGGAGGTCTACGAGCAGTACTTC.

The gene calls are TRBV4-3 and TRBJ1-6; D is perhaps TRBD1 (6 bases). The ends were cut back, 4 bases at V and 9 bases at J, with 19 bases in the middle. There are 16 residues in the CDR3. Germline V lookup: CDR1 LGHNA, CDR2 YSLEER. The CDR3 protein is CASSRVVTGYGSPLHF. The CDR3 nucleotides are TGCGCCAGCAGCCGAGTGGTAACAGGGTACGGTTCACCCCTCCACTTT.

The table lists this clonotype with a few counts. The chain is built from TRBV30 and TRBJ1-5; D perhaps matches TRBD1 (5 bases). The CDR3 totals 15 residues. V shed 0 bases and J shed 2 bases, with 11 bases lying between them. Germline CDR1 GTSNPN, CDR2 SVGIG (reference sequence). CDR3 residues: CAWSVGDRGNQPQHF. The CDR3 bases are TGTGCCTGGAGTGTAGGGGACCGTGGCAATCAGCCCCAGCATTTT.

Ten or more counts support this clonotype. This sequence joins TRBV6-2 or TRBV6-3 and TRBJ2-2; D is undetermined. Trimming cost V 6 bases and J 1 base, with 18 bases left between them. The germline V gene encodes CDR1 MNHEY and CDR2 SVGEGT. This CDR3 is 17 amino acids long. The CDR3 loop is CASSQFQTAENTGELFF. In nucleotides, the CDR3 is TGTGCCAGCAGCCAATTCCAGACGGCGGAGAACACCGGGGAGCTGTTTTTT.

The chain carries TRBV28 and TRBJ2-1, with 14 nucleotides matching TRBD2. Trimming at V came to 0 bases and at J to 7 bases, leaving 5 bases not matched to a gene. CDR3 length equals 17 residues. Germline V lookup: CDR1 MDHEN, CDR2 SYDVKM. CDR3 amino acids: CASSLWAGTSGSNEQFF. In DNA, the CDR3 is TGTGCCAGCAGTTTATGGGCCGGGACTAGCGGGAGTAATGAGCAGTTCTTC.

This clonotype came up a few times. V gene TRBV3-1 combines with J gene TRBJ1-2; 11 nucleotides align to TRBD1. The CDR3 runs 20 residues. The germline V gene encodes CDR1 LGHDT and CDR2 YNNKEL (reference sequence). With 4 bases clipped from V and 3 bases from J, the junction kept 19 bases outside the gene matches. CDR3 amino acids: CASSLTSLRDRGKVYYGYTF. The CDR3 DNA reads as TGTGCCAGCAGCCTTACCTCACTCCGGGACAGGGGGAAGGTCTACTATGGCTACACCTTC. Using reference TRBV3-1 and TRBJ1-2 for the parts outside the CDR3, the full variable domain is DTAVSQTPKYLVTQMGNDKSIKCEQNLGHDTMYWYKQDSKKFLKIMFSYNNKELIINETVPNRFSPKSPDKAHLNLHINSLELGDSAVYFCASSLTSLRDRGKVYYGYTFGSGTRLTVV.

This clonotype has a handful of counts. The CDR3 region is CASSMGLITYEQYF. DNA for the CDR3: TGTGCCAGTAGTATGGGACTTATAACCTACGAGCAGTACTTC. The chain has TRBV19 and TRBJ2-7; a possible D gene is TRBD2 (6 bases). The CDR3 spans 14 residues. Germline V gene lookup returns CDR1 LNHDA and CDR2 SQIVND (reference sequence). V lost 3 bases and J 2 bases, leaving 11 bases between the germline ends.

This clonotype appeared many times. V gene TRBV6-1 combines with J gene TRBJ1-2, with 8 nucleotides matching TRBD1. The length of the CDR3 is 15 residues. Looked up from germline, CDR1 is MNHNS and CDR2 is SASEGT. V lost 3 bases and J lost 4; bases outside the gene matches: 7. The CDR3 DNA reads TGTGCCAGCAGTGATCTAGGACAGGGTTTCTATGGCTACACCTTC. Translating it yields CASSDLGQGFYGYTF.